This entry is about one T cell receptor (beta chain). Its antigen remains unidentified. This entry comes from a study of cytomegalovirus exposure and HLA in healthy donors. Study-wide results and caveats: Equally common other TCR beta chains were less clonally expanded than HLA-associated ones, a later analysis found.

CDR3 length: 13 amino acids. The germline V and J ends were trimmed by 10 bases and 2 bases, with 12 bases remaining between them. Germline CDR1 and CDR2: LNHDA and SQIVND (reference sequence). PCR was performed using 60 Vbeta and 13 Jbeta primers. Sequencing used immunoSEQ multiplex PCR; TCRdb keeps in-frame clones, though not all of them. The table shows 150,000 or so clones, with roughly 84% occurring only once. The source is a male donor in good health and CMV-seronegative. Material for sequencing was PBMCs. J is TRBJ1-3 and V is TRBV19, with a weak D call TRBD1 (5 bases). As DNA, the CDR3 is TGTGCCACCGCGGGGGTTGCTGGAAACACCATATATTTT. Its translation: CATAGVAGNTIYF.